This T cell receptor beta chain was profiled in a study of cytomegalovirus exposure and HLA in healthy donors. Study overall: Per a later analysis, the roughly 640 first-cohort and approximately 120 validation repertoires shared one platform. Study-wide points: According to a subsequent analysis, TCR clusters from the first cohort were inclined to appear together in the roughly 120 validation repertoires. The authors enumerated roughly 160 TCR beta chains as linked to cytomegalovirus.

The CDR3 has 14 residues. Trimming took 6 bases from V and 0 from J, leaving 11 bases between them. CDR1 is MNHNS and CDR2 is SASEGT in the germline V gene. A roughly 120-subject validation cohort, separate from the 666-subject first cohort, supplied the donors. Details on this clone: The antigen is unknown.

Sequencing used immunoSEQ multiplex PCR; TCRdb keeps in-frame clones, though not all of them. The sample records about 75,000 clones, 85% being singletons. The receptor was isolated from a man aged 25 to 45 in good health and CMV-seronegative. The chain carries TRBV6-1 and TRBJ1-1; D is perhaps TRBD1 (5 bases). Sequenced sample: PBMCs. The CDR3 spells CASSLTVMNTEAFF. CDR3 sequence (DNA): TGTGCCAGCAGCCTGACAGTCATGAACACTGAAGCTTTCTTT.